The 32 T cell receptor beta chains below come from one sample, sequenced in a study of blood T cells in healthy people across ages. A sample-barcoded 5' primer and a J-beta primer mix were used in a second PCR of about 7 to 12 cycles. TCRdb fed the 5' RACE reads into MiXCR, producing one record per CDR3 protein. The sample lists 1.5 million to 2 million distinct CDR3 sequences; 28% were seen once. The specimen was blood. The receptors were gathered from a woman aged 25 to 39 in good health.

The rearrangement links TRBV20-1 to TRBJ1-2; D is unclear. Germline CDR1 is DFQATT and CDR2 is SNEGSKA (reference sequence). Trimming stripped 1 base from V and 6 bases from J, with 15 bases between. This CDR3 has 14 residues. The CDR3 reads CSARVLNRRNGYTF. The CDR3 DNA reads TGCAGTGCTAGAGTCCTGAACAGACGGAATGGCTACACCTTC.

Only a few counts were recorded for this clonotype. The rearrangement uses TRBV5-1 and TRBJ2-1; 7 bases are a match to TRBD1. V trimming: 3 bases; J trimming: 5 bases; junction bases outside the gene matches: 5. Germline loops: CDR1 SGHRS, CDR2 YFSETQ. The CDR3 runs to 14 residues. CDR3 loop: CASSSTGNHNEQFF. For the CDR3, the DNA is TGCGCCAGCAGCTCGACAGGGAACCACAATGAGCAGTTCTTC.

The chain combines TRBV7-9 with TRBJ2-1, with 8 positions matching TRBD1. The CDR3 sequence is 18 residues long. The junction had 19 bases not matched to a gene; V was cut back by 5 bases and J by 7 bases. Germline V gives CDR1 SEHNR, CDR2 FQNEAQ (reference sequence). The CDR3 DNA sequence: TGTGCCAGCAGCGGGGACGACAGGGGCTCCTTGGGGAAGAATGAGCAGTTCTTC. It specifies CASSGDDRGSLGKNEQFF.

The chain couples TRBV3-1 to TRBJ1-5; D possibly corresponds to TRBD1 (6 bases). V dropped 4 bases and J dropped 3 bases, with 13 bases sitting between them. CDR1 is LGHDT, CDR2 YNNKEL, per germline (reference sequence). The CDR3 totals 15 residues. In DNA, the CDR3 is TGTGCCAGCAGCCTACACGACAGGCCCAATCAGCCCCAGCATTTT. Its translation: CASSLHDRPNQPQHF.

CDR3 bases: TGTGCCAGCAGCTCCACAGTTCAACTCCGGTACGAGCAGTACTTC. This gives the protein CASSSTVQLRYEQYF. This chain joins TRBV5-6 and TRBJ2-5; no firm D call. The end of the DNA is better explained by TRBJ2-7, so the J call may be wrong. This CDR3 region has 15 residues. Germline V gene lookup returns CDR1 SGHDT and CDR2 YYEEEE.

Concerning this clonotype: This may be a read error, as it is one base from a much larger clone. The chain couples TRBV10-3 to TRBJ2-3; TRBD1 or TRBD2 may be the D gene (5 bases each). CDR1 is ENHRY and CDR2 is SYGVKD in the germline V gene. The CDR3 runs to 15 residues. The DNA for the CDR3 is TGTGCCGTCAGTGGAACCGGGGACCCTTGGGATACGCAGTATTTT. Its protein is CAVSGTGDPWDTQYF.

The sample holds many counts of this clonotype. The rearrangement uses TRBV10-2 and TRBJ1-2; 8 bases match TRBD1. J was trimmed by 6 bases and V by 9 bases; bases with no gene match: 6. Germline CDR1 and CDR2: WSHSY and SAAADI. The CDR3 is 12 residues long. The CDR3 sequence: CARGQGADGYTF. Here the CDR3 DNA reads TGCGCCAGGGGGCAGGGGGCGGATGGCTACACCTTC.

The CDR3 here is CASSRGSRAEAFF. The CDR3 DNA follows: TGTGCCAGCAGTCGGGGCAGTAGGGCTGAAGCTTTCTTT. The chain carries TRBV2 and TRBJ1-1; the D gene is possibly TRBD1 (5 bases). Germline CDR1 reads SNHLY; CDR2 reads FYNNEI. Trimming removed 5 bases at V and 6 bases at J, with 13 bases between. CDR3 length: 13 amino acids.

Regarding this clonotype: An end of the junction differs from the germline gene, which may be a read error. V gene TRBV28 combines with J gene TRBJ2-7, with 7 bases matching TRBD2. The CDR3 consists of 14 residues. Germline V gene data show CDR1 as MDHEN and CDR2 as SYDVKM. In nucleotides, the CDR3 is TGTGCCGGCAGTTTGGTCCAGCGGGGTCGCGAGCAGTACTTC. Its protein is CAGSLVQRGREQYF.

The chain couples TRBV7-7 to TRBJ2-2; 10 positions agree with TRBD2. Per germline, CDR1 SSHAT and CDR2 FNYEAQ (reference sequence). The CDR3 has 16 residues. V dropped 4 bases and J dropped 5; count of bases not matched to a gene: 7. The CDR3 coding sequence is TGTGCCAGCAGCTCTCTAGCGGGAGCATTAACCGGGGAGCTGTTTTTT. It specifies CASSSLAGALTGELFF.

This clonotype was recorded at least ten times. The chain carries TRBV10-3 and TRBJ1-4; D is undetermined. The CDR3 is made up of 16 amino acids. V lost 2 bases and J lost 0, with 10 bases in between. Germline V gene lookup returns CDR1 ENHRY and CDR2 SYGVKD. The CDR3 region is CAISEGAGATNEKLFF. As DNA, the CDR3 is TGTGCCATCAGTGAGGGTGCTGGTGCAACTAATGAAAAACTGTTTTTT.

This clonotype was found a few times. A single base separates this from a much larger clone, so it may be a read error. The chain is built from TRBV29-1 and TRBJ2-1, with D possibly matching TRBD1 (5 bases). The CDR3 is made up of 13 amino acids. Per the germline V gene, CDR1 is SQVTM and CDR2 is ANQGSEA. The CDR3 DNA reads TGCAGCGTTGGGTTTTCAGGGATCGGTGAGCGGTTCTTC. Translating gives CSVGFSGIGERFF.

The chain uses TRBV2 and TRBJ1-2; the D gene is possibly TRBD1 (6 bases). V was cut by 6 bases and J by 5 bases, with 16 bases left in between. Germline V gene lookup returns CDR1 SNHLY and CDR2 FYNNEI. The CDR3 length is 14 residues. Here the CDR3 reads CASRPRGLSYGYTF. The CDR3 DNA follows: TGTGCCAGCAGGCCCAGGGGTCTTAGTTATGGCTACACCTTC.

The gene calls are TRBV5-1 and TRBJ2-5; 8 positions match TRBD2. CDR3 length equals 18 residues. CDR1 and CDR2 from the germline V gene are SGHRS and YFSETQ. The ends lost 2 bases at V and 4 bases at J; junction bases unmatched: 16. This CDR3 is CASSFGPAGDAEAETQYF. DNA for the CDR3: TGCGCCAGCAGCTTCGGGCCAGCGGGAGATGCCGAGGCAGAGACCCAGTACTTC.

This clonotype has only a few counts. The rearrangement joins TRBV20-1 to TRBJ1-6; no definite D call. The CDR3 contains 14 residues. Germline CDR1 is DFQATT and CDR2 is SNEGSKA (reference sequence). V was clipped by 4 bases and J by 9 bases, with 16 bases between them. The CDR3 here is CSAKMARGISPLHF. CDR3 DNA sequence: TGCAGTGCTAAAATGGCTAGAGGAATTTCACCCCTCCACTTT.

Many counts were recorded for this clonotype. The chain recombines TRBV6-5 with TRBJ2-4, with TRBD1 matching 9 bases. The J segment lost 7 bases and the V segment lost 5 bases, leaving 9 bases of the junction unmatched. Germline V gene lookup returns CDR1 MNHEY and CDR2 SVGAGI. CDR3 length equals 15 residues. CDR3 residues: CASSTPGTGRNIQYF. The CDR3 DNA reads as TGTGCCAGCAGTACCCCCGGGACAGGGCGTAACATTCAGTACTTC.

The chain carries TRBV2 and TRBJ2-7; no clear D. Trimming took off 2 bases at V and 3 bases at J, with 17 bases between the two ends. The CDR3 covers 16 residues. Germline CDR1 SNHLY, CDR2 FYNNEI. The chain's CDR3 is CASSENRLGQCYEQYF. The CDR3 DNA is TGTGCCAGCAGTGAAAATAGACTGGGCCAGTGCTACGAGCAGTACTTC. The full variable domain, in which reference TRBV2 and TRBJ2-7 provide the parts outside the CDR3, is EPEVTQTPSHQVTQMGQEVILRCVPISNHLYFYWYRQILGQKVEFLVSFYNNEISEKSEIFDDQFSVERPDGSNFTLKIRSTKLEDSAMYFCASSENRLGQCYEQYFGPGTRLTVT.

The CDR3 is CASRITVGTDVQYF. Written as DNA, the CDR3 is TGTGCCAGCAGAATCACAGTGGGCACAGATGTGCAGTATTTT. The chain joins TRBV12-3 or TRBV12-4 to TRBJ2-3; D not certain. V shed 6 bases and J shed 11 bases, with 21 bases lying between them. There are 14 residues in the CDR3.

This clonotype was picked up a small number of times. The chain is built from TRBV12-3 or TRBV12-4 and TRBJ1-2; 7 positions match TRBD1. Trimming cost V 4 bases and J 8 bases; bases outside gene matches: 13. The CDR3 extends over 15 amino acids. CDR3 protein: CASSYGTERTRGYTF. The DNA of the CDR3 is TGTGCCAGCAGTTACGGGACAGAAAGGACGCGAGGCTACACCTTC.

This clonotype is a singleton in its sample. Germline is not matched at one junction end, which may reflect a read error. V is TRBV5-1 and J is TRBJ1-4; 9 nucleotides agree with TRBD1. This CDR3 has 15 amino acids. The germline V gene has CDR1 SGHRS and CDR2 YFSETQ. CDR3 nucleotides: TGCGTCAGCAGCTTGGAAGGGGACAGGGCTGAAAAACTGTTTTTT. Its translation is CVSSLEGDRAEKLFF. The full variable domain, in which reference TRBV5-1 and TRBJ1-4 provide the parts outside the CDR3, is KAGVTQTPRYLIKTRGQQVTLSCSPISGHRSVSWYQQTPGQGLQFLFEYFSETQRNKGNFPGRFSGRQFSNSRSEMNVSTLELGDSALYLCVSSLEGDRAEKLFFGSGTQLSVL.

The rearrangement uses TRBV20-1 and TRBJ1-2; D might be TRBD1 (6 bases). CDR3 length: 13 amino acids. CDR1 DFQATT and CDR2 SNEGSKA come from the germline V gene (reference sequence). V was cut by 1 base and J by 6 bases, with 12 bases left in between. The CDR3 region has the DNA TGCAGTGCTAGAGTTTCGGGGGCGAATGGCTACACCTTC. Encoded protein: CSARVSGANGYTF.

The chain has TRBV20-1 and TRBJ1-2, with D perhaps matching TRBD1 (5 bases). CDR1 and CDR2 from the germline V gene are DFQATT and SNEGSKA (reference sequence). Trimming left V 0 bases short and J 7 bases short, with 18 bases between. The CDR3 contains 15 residues. This CDR3 reads CSARDGGRGRSGYTF. The CDR3 DNA reads TGCAGTGCTAGAGATGGAGGCCGGGGCCGGAGTGGCTACACCTTC.

This clonotype appeared many times. The J gene is TRBJ2-7, the V gene TRBV7-9; D is perhaps TRBD1 (6 bases). The CDR3 totals 14 residues. Germline CDR1 is SEHNR and CDR2 is FQNEAQ (reference sequence). Trimming stripped 5 bases from V and 5 bases from J, with 16 bases between. Here the CDR3 reads CASSPGTSENEQYF. CDR3 bases: TGTGCCAGCAGCCCGGGGACATCGGAGAACGAGCAGTACTTC. Combining the CDR3 with reference TRBV7-9 and TRBJ2-7 gives the whole variable domain DTGVSQNPRHKITKRGQNVTFRCDPISEHNRLYWYRQTLGQGPEFLTYFQNEAQLEKSRLLSDRFSAERPKGSFSTLEIQRTEQGDSAMYLCASSPGTSENEQYFGPGTRLTVT.

This clonotype was seen a handful of times. The chain has TRBV7-2 and TRBJ2-7; no firm D call. CDR3 length: 17 residues. Per germline, CDR1 SGHTA and CDR2 FQGNSA. V was shortened by 5 bases and J by 1 base, with 21 bases between the two germline ends. Written as DNA, the CDR3 is TGTGCCAGCAGCCCCTTAGGGTCGGCTACGGCATCCTACGAGCAGTACTTC. This gives the protein CASSPLGSATASYEQYF.

The J gene is TRBJ2-7, the V gene TRBV15; D is uncertain. CDR1 LNHNV and CDR2 YYDKDF come from the germline V gene (reference sequence). There are 13 residues in the CDR3. The V and J ends lost 2 bases and 5 bases respectively, with 10 bases between them. The CDR3 DNA reads TGTGCCACCAGCAGACGAACTGATAACGAGCAGTACTTC. It translates to CATSRRTDNEQYF.

This clonotype occurred many times. The V and J genes are TRBV6-1 and TRBJ2-5; the D gene could be TRBD1 or TRBD2 (5 bases each). Germline V lookup: CDR1 MNHNS, CDR2 SASEGT. Trimming took off 2 bases at V and 5 bases at J, with 15 bases between the two ends. There are 15 residues in the CDR3. CDR3 coding DNA: TGTGCCAGCAGTGAAAGCAGCGGAGCAGGGGAGACCCAGTACTTC. Translated: CASSESSGAGETQYF.

The chain is built from TRBV29-1 and TRBJ1-1, with D maybe TRBD1 (6 bases). Germline V lookup: CDR1 SQVTM, CDR2 ANQGSEA. The CDR3 runs to 13 residues. The V end lost 4 bases, the J end lost 6 bases, and 15 bases lay between the germline ends. CDR3 amino acids: CSVGGQGFAEAFF. In nucleotides, the CDR3 is TGCAGCGTTGGCGGCCAGGGGTTCGCTGAAGCTTTCTTT.

This clonotype was detected only a few times. This chain uses TRBV27 with TRBJ2-7; 8 bases are shared with TRBD2. CDR1 MNHEY and CDR2 SMNVEV come from the germline V gene (reference sequence). V gave up 6 bases and J gave up 0 bases; unmatched junction bases: 4. CDR3 length: 14 residues. This chain's CDR3 is CASRYSGNSYEQYF. The CDR3 nucleotides read TGTGCCAGCAGGTATAGCGGGAACTCCTACGAGCAGTACTTC.

This clonotype was counted many times. V gene TRBV12-5 combines with J gene TRBJ2-5; D is possibly TRBD2 (5 bases). This CDR3 comprises 13 residues. Per the germline V gene, CDR1 is LGHNT and CDR2 is FRNRAP. V was pared by 3 bases and J by 4 bases, with 9 bases between. The CDR3 loop reads CASGLGSLETQYF. The DNA for the CDR3 is TGTGCTAGTGGTTTAGGGAGCCTAGAGACCCAGTACTTC.

This clonotype was observed many times. This chain connects TRBV27 to TRBJ1-2; 8 bases align to TRBD1. J lost 8 bases, V lost 5 bases, and 13 bases had no gene match. The CDR3 is made up of 15 amino acids. Germline V gene data show CDR1 as MNHEY and CDR2 as SMNVEV (reference sequence). DNA for the CDR3: TGTGCCAGCAGTCCGGCCGGACAGGGAAAGAACGGCTACACCTTC. Protein product: CASSPAGQGKNGYTF.

This clonotype was detected a few times. The chain is built from TRBV7-9 and TRBJ2-1, with a possible D match to TRBD1 (6 bases). Germline CDR1 SEHNR, CDR2 FQNEAQ (reference sequence). The V gene lost 4 bases and the J gene lost 5 bases, with 12 bases spanning the gap. The CDR3 loop spans 14 amino acids. In nucleotides, the CDR3 is TGTGCCAGCAGCTCACAACGACAGGACAATGAGCAGTTCTTC. Its protein is CASSSQRQDNEQFF. Filled out from reference TRBV7-9 and TRBJ2-1, the complete variable domain reads DTGVSQNPRHKITKRGQNVTFRCDPISEHNRLYWYRQTLGQGPEFLTYFQNEAQLEKSRLLSDRFSAERPKGSFSTLEIQRTEQGDSAMYLCASSSQRQDNEQFFGPGTRLTVL.

The gene calls are TRBV10-3 and TRBJ2-5, with D perhaps TRBD1 or TRBD2 (5 bases each). Trimming took 2 bases from V and 4 from J, leaving 8 bases between them. The CDR3 runs to 13 residues. Germline V gives CDR1 ENHRY, CDR2 SYGVKD. CDR3: CAISEEGRETQYF. As DNA, the CDR3 is TGTGCCATCAGTGAGGAGGGGCGAGAGACCCAGTACTTC.